This T cell receptor beta chain was captured by sequencing in a study of OX40 agonist ivuxolimab in advanced cancers. Turning to the study itself: Eligibility admitted prior anti-PD-1, anti-PD-L1 or anti-CTLA-4 therapy; around 42% had some. Study-wide results and caveats: The average count of expanded clones was higher among CD8+ T cells than among CD4+. Individuals who were partial responders at 0.1-3.0 mg/kg had clonal expansion that ranked among the lowest.

Only in-frame clones appear in the TCRdb table, and some are missing; sequencing was by immunoSEQ multiplex PCR. The data show 99,000 or so clones, with roughly 95% seen just once and around 2% held by the top ten. This CDR3 comprises 17 residues. The V end lost 0 bases, the J end lost 2 bases, and 18 bases lay between the germline ends. The V gene's germline CDR1 is SQVTM and CDR2 ANQGSEA. In the case of this clone: Its antigen is currently unknown.

This specimen was CD4+ or CD8+ T cells sorted from blood, taken in a trial of the OX40 agonist ivuxolimab. The receptor was derived from an adult with an advanced solid tumor such as melanoma, head and neck, liver or kidney cancer. J is TRBJ2-3 and V is TRBV29-1, with D hard to call. The CDR3 DNA reads TGCAGCGTTGAAGATCAAGAGGACCTCGTACCCACAGATACGCAGTATTTT. Translation: CSVEDQEDLVPTDTQYF.